This T cell receptor (beta chain) was recorded in a study of blood T cells in healthy people across ages. J gave up 5 bases and V 3 bases, and 10 bases lay outside the gene matches. The germline CDR1 and CDR2 sequences are LNHNV and YYDKDF (reference sequence). This CDR3 has 16 residues. Then a second PCR, running roughly 6 to 11 cycles, was carried out with a sample-barcoded 5' primer and a J-beta primer mix. TCRdb ran MiXCR on the 5' RACE reads and lists one entry per CDR3 protein. Seen here are over 550,000 distinct CDR3 sequences, about 30% observed once, and the top ten hold 15% to 18%. The draw of peripheral blood yielded 8.5 to 10 milliliters from each donor.

The J gene is TRBJ2-3, the V gene TRBV15; 8 bases line up with TRBD2. The clonotype originates from an elderly woman in good health. The sequencing sample was made of blood. Here the CDR3 DNA reads TGTGCCACCAGCAGTGCCTATAGGAGCGGGGGAGATACGCAGTATTTT. The encoded protein is CATSSAYRSGGDTQYF.